The rows below give T cell receptor beta chains drawn from one sample of a study of T-cell reconstitution after alpha-beta-depleted transplantation in children. TCRdb recomputed calls from the PCR reads with MiXCR, one row per CDR3 protein. The table lists some 500,000 distinct CDR3 sequences, 32% of them singletons. The material was PBMCs from the stem cell graft donor, obtained from the stem cell graft. These receptors came from a human donor who donated a stem cell graft to a child with aplastic anemia. CDR3s include the opening cysteine and the closing phenylalanine or tryptophan. Fields, in order: J gene, V gene, CDR3 protein.

TRBJ1-3 TRBV19 CASSMVTGSGILYF
TRBJ1-6 TRBV29-1 CSVGTGQENSPLHF
TRBJ1-2 TRBV12-3/TRBV12-4 CASTTGFNYGYTF
TRBJ1-1 TRBV6-2/TRBV6-3 CASSYSSQEELTEAFF
TRBJ1-1 TRBV12-3/TRBV12-4 CASSRTGGIEAFF
TRBJ1-3 TRBV27 CASSNLLSGNTIYF
TRBJ1-2 TRBV5-4 CASSYGSHYGYTF
TRBJ2-5 TRBV20-1 CSASSPSPVTQYF
TRBJ2-5 TRBV2 CASSSGVWETQYF
TRBJ1-1 TRBV29-1 CSGGTGGRSTEAFF
TRBJ2-3 TRBV10-2 CASGSTSGVLSDTQYF
TRBJ2-1 TRBV11-2 CASSLGPYQYNEQFF
TRBJ1-5 TRBV6-2/TRBV6-3 CASTEGNGNQPQHF
TRBJ2-7 TRBV7-2 CASSPGGTGGGYEQYF
TRBJ2-1 TRBV10-3 CAISESANEQFF
TRBJ2-7 TRBV28 CARGPGLASYEQYF
TRBJ2-1 TRBV29-1 CSVEGRGPYNEQFF
TRBJ2-3 TRBV7-2 CASRPPPGDTQYF
TRBJ2-3 TRBV5-1 CASSLAPGTDTQYF
TRBJ1-1 TRBV20-1 CSASGQVVMNTEAFF
TRBJ1-5 TRBV27 CASSSQGGQPQHF
TRBJ1-5 TRBV25-1 CASSARDRENQPQHF
TRBJ1-6 TRBV15 CATSFGENSPLHF
TRBJ1-2 TRBV12-3/TRBV12-4 CASRGGQSNYGYTF
TRBJ2-1 TRBV5-4 CASASGGTSSYNEQFF
TRBJ2-5 TRBV5-1 CASSFGEAQETQYF
TRBJ1-6 TRBV11-2 CASSLTSGYNSPLHF
TRBJ2-2 TRBV30 CARTGGTGELFF
TRBJ2-3 TRBV19 CASGGGTGLTDTQYF
TRBJ2-3 TRBV24-1 CATSEAPNTDTQYF
TRBJ1-2 TRBV27 CASSTGLEGSGYTF
TRBJ1-1 TRBV12-3/TRBV12-4 CASSFSSGRGTEAFF
TRBJ1-1 TRBV5-5 CASSWTTNTEAFF
TRBJ1-2 TRBV29-1 CSVELGRGYTF
TRBJ2-7 TRBV20-1 CSAPYLRGAYEQYF
TRBJ2-2 TRBV7-2 CASSGRGGASGGELFF
TRBJ2-1 TRBV13 CAISNRDSNEQFF
TRBJ2-3 TRBV29-1 CSLGQPGQGTDTQYF
TRBJ2-1 TRBV12-3/TRBV12-4 CASSLPPGLYNEQFF
TRBJ2-3 TRBV9 CASSPTHSTDTQYF
TRBJ1-5 TRBV5-1 CASSLSPEGNQPQHF
TRBJ2-2 TRBV27 CASSIQGVDTGELFF
TRBJ1-5 TRBV20-1 CSARRALSNQPQHF
TRBJ2-2 TRBV6-1 CASNHRGPGELFF
TRBJ2-3 TRBV12-3/TRBV12-4 CASSFQDGRTDTQYF
TRBJ2-1 TRBV5-1 CASALHVAGGNEQFF
TRBJ1-1 TRBV12-5 CASGTLSLEAFF
TRBJ2-7 TRBV29-1 CSVSSYHEQYF
TRBJ2-5 TRBV20-1 CSARSLQTGAETQYF
TRBJ2-2 TRBV6-1 CASSLTDRVRTGELFF
TRBJ1-4 TRBV18 CASSPGTGGGEKLFF
TRBJ2-3 TRBV4-3 CASSRLQGAYTDTQYF
TRBJ2-3 TRBV7-3 CASSLLAGITDTQYF
TRBJ2-3 TRBV5-5 CASSHRDRETDTQYF
TRBJ2-2 TRBV5-1 CASSPITSGFTGELFF
TRBJ2-2 TRBV11-2 CASSPRLAGGYTGELFF
TRBJ2-7 TRBV20-1 CSARGGSSYEQYF
TRBJ2-3 TRBV20-1 CSAPLAGVGDTQYF
TRBJ1-1 TRBV12-3/TRBV12-4 CASSPQGGTEAFF
TRBJ1-1 TRBV5-5 CASSQGWGGDTEAFF